This note documents a single TCR beta chain sequence. This clone's antigen is unknown. No base qualities exist here, and no much larger clone lies one base off it. The entry originates in a study of response to subunit inactivated influenza vaccine (dated by TCRdb to 2016 to 2019). Notes on the research overall: Deep quantitative T cell receptor repertoire profiling was used in the study to track responses to a trivalent subunit inactivated influenza vaccine. General study outcomes and caveats: According to the authors, only a limited number of new T cells may be recruited by each seasonal influenza vaccination.

Receptor libraries were prepared by RT-PCR. TCRdb records Illumina HiSeq 2500 as the sequencer. TCRdb reanalyzed the raw reads on its own, using fastp at Q25 for trimming and MiXCR for clone calling, and kept in-frame beta chains. Identical CDR3 proteins give one entry, which carries the most common genes and DNA. This sample comprises 650,000 to 850,000 distinct CDR3 sequences, approximately 15% of them detected only once. 6% to 7% of the sample is held by the ten biggest clonotypes. CDR1 and CDR2 are drawn from the germline V gene (reference sequence): MNHNY, SVGAGI. The CDR3 numbers 12 residues from cysteine through phenylalanine. The entry retains the CDR3 DNA only, 36 bases that are in frame from base 1. The junction carries 10 bases between V and J, which are trimmed by 10 bases and 4 bases respectively.

The clonotype originates from a man between 50 and 59 years old who received an inactivated influenza vaccine. Donor details come from another sample of the same person, matched by shared clones. The source material was PBMCs from blood, sampled 14 to 15 days before vaccination. The sequence is built from TRBV6-6 and TRBJ2-2, with the D segment identity uncertain. The DNA reads TGTGCCATCGCCCCGTTCACCGGGGAGCTGTTTTTT. Its protein reads: CAIAPFTGELFF.